This TCR beta chain was sequenced in a study of vaccination effects on CD4 cells after COVID-19. Antigen-specific CD4+ T cells were expanded with viral peptide pools in the ViraFEST assay before sequencing. With about 9 days of culture completed, CD4+ T cells were isolated. Either the BNT162b2 or mRNA-1273 vaccine was given to participants in two doses. Negative nucleocapsid antibody tests before and after vaccination confirmed no previous SARS-CoV-2 infection. IL-2 medium took the place of half the medium on both days 3 and 7. Study-wide points: The study got few convalescent patients and did not collect any early post-infection timepoints.

Germline V lookup: CDR1 MNHEY, CDR2 SVGAGI. The CDR3 has 14 residues. The V end was cut by 6 bases, the J end by 0 bases, with 11 bases between. Some clones are missing from TCRdb's copy, which holds only in-frame ones; the method was immunoSEQ multiplex PCR. The sample records about 24,000 clones, roughly 79% being singletons. Remarks on this clone: The antigen is undetermined.

This chain uses TRBV6-5 with TRBJ1-2; no firm D call. This receptor was identified in a human donor who received a COVID-19 vaccine. Some clones in this sample may be carry-over from other donors' samples. The sample was CD4+ T cells from PBMCs cultured with SARS-CoV-2 spike peptides, taken after COVID-19 vaccination. CDR3 amino acids: CASSRLGANYGYTF. The CDR3 nucleotides read TGTGCCAGCAGCCGGCTGGGAGCTAACTATGGCTACACCTTC.